This T cell receptor (beta chain) comes out of a study of blood T cell repertoires in COVID-19. Study summary: The origin of the acute and convalescent COVID-19 samples was the United States, Italy and Spain. Sources were T cells, B-cell-depleted T cells, or PBMCs; the material itself was cDNA or gDNA.

Authors' methods: It was from reference gene primer amplification that nucleated cell counts were estimated. Profiling relied on immunoSEQ multiplex PCR, and the TCRdb table lists in-frame clones only, not all of them. For V, J and clone size, that table is used; D and trimming come from the DNA. The table includes fewer than 65,000 clones, almost 85% detected once. The sequencing input was peripheral blood. This clonotype originated in a man between 60 and 75 years old with acute or convalescent COVID-19.

DNA for the CDR3: TGCGCCAGCAGAGATCAGGGATCGAACACCGGGGAGCTGTTTTTT. Translated, it gives CASRDQGSNTGELFF. The J gene is TRBJ2-2, the V gene TRBV5-1; perhaps TRBD1 as D (5 bases). CDR1 and CDR2 (germline): SGHRS, YFSETQ. This CDR3 has 15 residues. The V end was cut by 5 bases, the J end by 0 bases, with 11 bases between.